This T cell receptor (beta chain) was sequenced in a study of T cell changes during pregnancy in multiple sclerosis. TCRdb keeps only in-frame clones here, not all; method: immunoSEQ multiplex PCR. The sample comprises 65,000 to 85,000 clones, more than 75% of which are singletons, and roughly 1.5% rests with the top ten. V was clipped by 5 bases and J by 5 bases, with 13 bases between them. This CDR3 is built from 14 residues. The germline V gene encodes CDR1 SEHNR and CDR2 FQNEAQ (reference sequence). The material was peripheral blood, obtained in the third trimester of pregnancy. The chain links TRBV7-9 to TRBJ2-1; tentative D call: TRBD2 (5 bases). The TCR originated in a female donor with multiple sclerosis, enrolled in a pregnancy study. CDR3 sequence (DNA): TGTGCCAGCAGCGCGTTCCGGGAAAACAATGAGCAGTTCTTC. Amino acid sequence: CASSAFRENNEQFF.